This T cell receptor beta chain is from a study of graft-versus-host responses after intestinal transplantation. This table comes from immunoSEQ multiplex PCR, and its TCRdb copy is limited to in-frame clones, with some not included. The table includes tens of thousands of clones, about 94% detected once. Germline V gives CDR1 MNHNS, CDR2 SASEGT. The CDR3 has 14 amino acids. Trimming at V came to 4 bases and at J to 5 bases, leaving 2 bases not matched to a gene. Concerning this clone: Its antigen remains unidentified.

The TCR comes from a human donor who was the organ donor for an intestinal transplant. Material: unstimulated CD4+ T cells sorted from spleen or lymph node cells, obtained before transplant. The rearrangement joins TRBV6-1 to TRBJ2-2, with 9 bases aligning to TRBD2. The CDR3 loop is CASSGLAGTGELFF. In nucleotides, the CDR3 is TGTGCCAGCAGTGGTCTAGCGGGGACCGGGGAGCTGTTTTTT.